This TCR beta chain was captured by sequencing in a study of T cell repertoires in cytomegalovirus infection (dated by TCRdb to between 2017 and 2020). At the level of the whole study: Donor HLA type was relevant to the analysis, because carriage of CMV infection together with the matching HLA type was indicated by public TCR beta signatures.

Reading from cysteine to phenylalanine, the CDR3 counts 12 amino acids. Left in the record is the CDR3 DNA by itself, 36 bases read in frame from the first base. V is reduced by 4 bases and J by 17 bases, leaving a spacing of 15 bases between them. Based on the germline V gene, the CDR1 and CDR2 sequences are LGHNT and FRNRAP. Sequencing was carried out with an Illumina HiSeq 1500. TCRdb trimmed the raw reads at Q25, called clones with MiXCR and kept productive beta chains. Records with the same CDR3 protein are collapsed into one entry carrying the most frequent genes and DNA. This sample comprises approximately 190,000 distinct CDR3 sequences, over 25% of them detected only once. Clones ranked in the top ten supply roughly 32% of the sample. General study outcomes and caveats: The ex vivo response was dominated by HLA-C-restricted CMV-specific TCR beta clonotypes, which also provided the single most frequent clonotype in two of eight donors. Carriers of CMV infection plus the relevant HLA type were discriminated by the cumulative frequency of public TCR beta family members in the study cohort and in an independent roughly 400-donor cohort.

The sample holds many counts of this clonotype. Its target antigen remains unknown. Base qualities were left out, and no much larger clone turns up one base away. The chain joins TRBV12-5 to TRBJ1-6; no D segment can be confidently identified. The specimen was PBMCs. This TCR derives from a human donor in good health (CMV status not recorded). Some clones in this sample may be carry-over from other donors' samples. The nucleotide sequence reads TGTGCTAGTGGTTCGGACTCCGGGATGGTCCACTTT. The resulting protein is CASGSDSGMVHF.